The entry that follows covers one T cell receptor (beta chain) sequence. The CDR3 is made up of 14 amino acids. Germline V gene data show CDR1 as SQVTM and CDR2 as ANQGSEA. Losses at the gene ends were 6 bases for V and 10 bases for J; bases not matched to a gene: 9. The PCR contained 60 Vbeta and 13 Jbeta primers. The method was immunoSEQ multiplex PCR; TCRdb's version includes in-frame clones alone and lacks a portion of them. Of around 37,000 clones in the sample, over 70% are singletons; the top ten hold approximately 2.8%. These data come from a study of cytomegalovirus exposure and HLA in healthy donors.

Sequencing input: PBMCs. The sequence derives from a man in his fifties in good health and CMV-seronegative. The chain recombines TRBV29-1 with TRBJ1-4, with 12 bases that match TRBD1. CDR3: CSVHTGTGGGKLFF. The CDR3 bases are TGCAGCGTGCACACCGGGACAGGGGGCGGAAAACTGTTTTTT.